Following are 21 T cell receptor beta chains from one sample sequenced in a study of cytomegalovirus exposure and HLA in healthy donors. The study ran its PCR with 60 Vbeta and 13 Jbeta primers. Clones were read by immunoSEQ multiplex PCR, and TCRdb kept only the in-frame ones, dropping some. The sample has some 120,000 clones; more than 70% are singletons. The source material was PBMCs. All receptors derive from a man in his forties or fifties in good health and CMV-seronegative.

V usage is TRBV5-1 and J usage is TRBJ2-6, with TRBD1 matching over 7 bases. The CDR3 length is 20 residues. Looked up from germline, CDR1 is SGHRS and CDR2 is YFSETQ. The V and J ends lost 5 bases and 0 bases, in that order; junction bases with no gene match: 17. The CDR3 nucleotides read TGCGCCAGCAGTAAGAACGACAGGGCTTTCTCCTACTCTGGGGCCAACGTCCTGACTTTC. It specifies CASSKNDRAFSYSGANVLTF.

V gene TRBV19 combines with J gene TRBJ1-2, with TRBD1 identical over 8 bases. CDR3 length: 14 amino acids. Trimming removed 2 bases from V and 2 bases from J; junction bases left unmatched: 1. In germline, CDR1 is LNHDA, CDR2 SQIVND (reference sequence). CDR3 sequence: CASSIRQGNYGYTF. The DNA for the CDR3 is TGTGCCAGTAGTATAAGACAGGGGAACTATGGCTACACCTTC.

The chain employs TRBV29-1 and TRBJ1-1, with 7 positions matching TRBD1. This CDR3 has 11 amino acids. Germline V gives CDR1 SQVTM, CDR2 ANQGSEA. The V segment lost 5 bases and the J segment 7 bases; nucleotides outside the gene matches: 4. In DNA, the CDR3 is TGCAGCGTTATGTCAGGGGGTGAAGCTTTCTTT. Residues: CSVMSGGEAFF.

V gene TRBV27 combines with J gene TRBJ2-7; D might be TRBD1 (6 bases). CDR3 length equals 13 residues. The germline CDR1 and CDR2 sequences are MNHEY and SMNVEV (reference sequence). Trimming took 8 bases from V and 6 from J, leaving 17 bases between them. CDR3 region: CASGGRGFSEQYF. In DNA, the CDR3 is TGTGCCAGCGGCGGCAGGGGCTTTTCCGAGCAGTACTTC.

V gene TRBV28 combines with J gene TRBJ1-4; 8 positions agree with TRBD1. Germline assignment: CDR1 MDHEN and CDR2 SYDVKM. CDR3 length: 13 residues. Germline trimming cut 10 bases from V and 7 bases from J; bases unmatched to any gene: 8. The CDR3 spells CATRTGTAEKLFF. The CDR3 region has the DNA TGTGCCACCCGGACAGGGACGGCTGAAAAACTGTTTTTT.

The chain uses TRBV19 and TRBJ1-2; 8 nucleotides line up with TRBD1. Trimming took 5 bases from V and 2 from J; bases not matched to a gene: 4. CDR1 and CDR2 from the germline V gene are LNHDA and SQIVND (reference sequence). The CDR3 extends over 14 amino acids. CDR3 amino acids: CASSSRTGNYGYTF. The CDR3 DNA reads TGTGCCAGTAGTTCCAGGACAGGGAACTATGGCTACACCTTC.

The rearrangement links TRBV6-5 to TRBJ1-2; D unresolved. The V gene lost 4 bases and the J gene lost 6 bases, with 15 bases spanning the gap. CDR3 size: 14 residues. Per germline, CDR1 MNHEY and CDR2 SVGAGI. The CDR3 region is CASSFNRRVDGYTF. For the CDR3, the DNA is TGTGCCAGCAGTTTCAATCGACGGGTCGATGGCTACACCTTC.

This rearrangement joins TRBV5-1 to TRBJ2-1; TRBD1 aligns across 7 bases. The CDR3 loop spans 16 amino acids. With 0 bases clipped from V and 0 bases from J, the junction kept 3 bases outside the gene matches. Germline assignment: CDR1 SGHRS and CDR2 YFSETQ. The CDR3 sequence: CASSLGGQISYNEQFF. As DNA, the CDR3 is TGCGCCAGCAGCTTGGGGGGACAGATCTCCTACAATGAGCAGTTCTTC.

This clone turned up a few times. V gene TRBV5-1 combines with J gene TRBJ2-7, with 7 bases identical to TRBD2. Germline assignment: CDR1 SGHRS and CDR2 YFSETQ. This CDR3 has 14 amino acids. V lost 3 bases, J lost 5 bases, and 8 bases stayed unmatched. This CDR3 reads CASSSGGSSNEQYF. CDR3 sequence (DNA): TGCGCCAGCAGCTCCGGCGGGAGTTCCAACGAGCAGTACTTC.

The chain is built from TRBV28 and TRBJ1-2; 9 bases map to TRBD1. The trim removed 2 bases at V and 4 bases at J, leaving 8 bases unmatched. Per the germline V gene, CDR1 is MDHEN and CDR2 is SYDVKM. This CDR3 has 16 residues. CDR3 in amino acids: CASSLTGGRSGYGYTF. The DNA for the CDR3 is TGTGCCAGCAGTTTAACAGGGGGCAGGTCGGGCTATGGCTACACCTTC.

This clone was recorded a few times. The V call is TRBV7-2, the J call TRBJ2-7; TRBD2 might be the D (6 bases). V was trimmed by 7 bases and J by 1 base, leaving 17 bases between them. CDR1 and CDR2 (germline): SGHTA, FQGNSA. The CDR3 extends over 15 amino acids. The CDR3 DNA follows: TGTGCCAGCACCTCCAGCGGGCGGGATTCCTACGAGCAGTACTTC. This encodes CASTSSGRDSYEQYF.

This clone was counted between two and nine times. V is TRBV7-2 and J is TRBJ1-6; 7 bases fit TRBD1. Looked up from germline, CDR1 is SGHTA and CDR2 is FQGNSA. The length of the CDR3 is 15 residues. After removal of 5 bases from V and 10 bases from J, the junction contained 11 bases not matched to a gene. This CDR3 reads CASSPGGQGRSPLHF. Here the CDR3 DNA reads TGTGCCAGCAGCCCAGGGGGGCAGGGAAGGTCACCCCTCCACTTT.

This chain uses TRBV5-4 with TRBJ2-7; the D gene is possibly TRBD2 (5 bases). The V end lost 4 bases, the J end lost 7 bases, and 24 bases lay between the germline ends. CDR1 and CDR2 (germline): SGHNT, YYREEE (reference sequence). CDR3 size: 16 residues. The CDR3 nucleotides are TGTGCCAGCAGCCCCCCTGGCGGCGGGCGGGCGAAAGAGCAGTACTTC. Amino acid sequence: CASSPPGGGRAKEQYF. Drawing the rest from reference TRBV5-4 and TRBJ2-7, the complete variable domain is ETGVTQSPTHLIKTRGQQVTLRCSSQSGHNTVSWYQQALGQGPQFIFQYYREEENGRGNFPPRFSGLQFPNYSSELNVNALELDDSALYLCASSPPGGGRAKEQYFGPGTRLTVT.

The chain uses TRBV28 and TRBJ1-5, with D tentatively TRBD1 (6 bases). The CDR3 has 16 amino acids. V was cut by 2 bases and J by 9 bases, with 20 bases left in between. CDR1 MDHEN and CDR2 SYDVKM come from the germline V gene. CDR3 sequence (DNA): TGTGCCAGCAGTTTAATTGGGGGAGGGGGGGGATGGCCCCAGCATTTT. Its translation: CASSLIGGGGGWPQHF.

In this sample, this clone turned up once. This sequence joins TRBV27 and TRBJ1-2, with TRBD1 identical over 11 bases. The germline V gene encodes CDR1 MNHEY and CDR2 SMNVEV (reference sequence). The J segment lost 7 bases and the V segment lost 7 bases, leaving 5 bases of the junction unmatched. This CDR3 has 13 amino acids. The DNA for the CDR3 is TGTGCCAGCACGGGACAGGGGGATGGTGGCTACACCTTC. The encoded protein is CASTGQGDGGYTF.

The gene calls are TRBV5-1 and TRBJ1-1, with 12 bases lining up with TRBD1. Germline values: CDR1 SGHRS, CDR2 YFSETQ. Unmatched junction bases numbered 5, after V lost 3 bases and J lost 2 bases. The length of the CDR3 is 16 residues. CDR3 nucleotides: TGCGCCAGCAGCTCCGGGACAGGGGGCCATAACACTGAAGCTTTCTTT. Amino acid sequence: CASSSGTGGHNTEAFF. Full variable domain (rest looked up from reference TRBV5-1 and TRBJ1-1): KAGVTQTPRYLIKTRGQQVTLSCSPISGHRSVSWYQQTPGQGLQFLFEYFSETQRNKGNFPGRFSGRQFSNSRSEMNVSTLELGDSALYLCASSSGTGGHNTEAFFGQGTRLTVV.

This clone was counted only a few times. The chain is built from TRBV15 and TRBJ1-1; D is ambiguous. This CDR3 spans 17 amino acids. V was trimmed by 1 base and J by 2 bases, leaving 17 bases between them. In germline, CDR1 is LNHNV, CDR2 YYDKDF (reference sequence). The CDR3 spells CATSRGYPRTINTEAFF. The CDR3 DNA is TGTGCCACCAGCAGAGGGTATCCGCGAACTATTAACACTGAAGCTTTCTTT.

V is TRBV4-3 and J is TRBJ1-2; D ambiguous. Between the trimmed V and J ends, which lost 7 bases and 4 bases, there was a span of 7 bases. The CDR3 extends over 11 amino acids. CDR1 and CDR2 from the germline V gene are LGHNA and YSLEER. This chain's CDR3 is CASTYGYGYTF. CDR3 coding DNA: TGCGCCAGCACCTATGGCTATGGCTACACCTTC.

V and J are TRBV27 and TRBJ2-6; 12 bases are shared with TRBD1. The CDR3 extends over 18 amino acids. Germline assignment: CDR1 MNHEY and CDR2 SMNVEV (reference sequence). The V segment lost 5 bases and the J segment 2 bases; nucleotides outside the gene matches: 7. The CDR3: CASSRPGQGATGANVLTF. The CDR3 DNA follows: TGTGCCAGCAGTCGACCGGGACAGGGGGCGACTGGGGCCAACGTCCTGACTTTC.

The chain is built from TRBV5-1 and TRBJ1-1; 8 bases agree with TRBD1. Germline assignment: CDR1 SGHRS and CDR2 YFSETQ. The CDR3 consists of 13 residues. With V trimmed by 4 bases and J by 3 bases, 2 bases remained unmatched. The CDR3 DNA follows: TGCGCCAGCAGCCTGGACAGGGACACTGAAGCTTTCTTT. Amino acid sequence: CASSLDRDTEAFF.

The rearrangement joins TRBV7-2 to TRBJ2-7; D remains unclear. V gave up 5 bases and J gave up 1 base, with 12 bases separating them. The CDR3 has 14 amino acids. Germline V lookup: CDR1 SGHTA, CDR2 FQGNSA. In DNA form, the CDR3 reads TGTGCCAGCAGCCTCCGACGAGGATCCTACGAGCAGTACTTC. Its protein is CASSLRRGSYEQYF.